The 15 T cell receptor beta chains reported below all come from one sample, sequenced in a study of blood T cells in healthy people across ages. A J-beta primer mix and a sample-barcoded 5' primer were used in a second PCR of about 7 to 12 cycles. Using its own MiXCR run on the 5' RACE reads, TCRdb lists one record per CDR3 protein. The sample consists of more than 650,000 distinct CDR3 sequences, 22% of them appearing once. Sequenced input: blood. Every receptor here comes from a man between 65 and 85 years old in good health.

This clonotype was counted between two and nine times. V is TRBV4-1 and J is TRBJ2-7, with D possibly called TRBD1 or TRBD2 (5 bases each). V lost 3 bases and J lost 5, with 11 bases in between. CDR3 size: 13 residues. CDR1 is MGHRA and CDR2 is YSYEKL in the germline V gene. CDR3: CASSHGGTDEQYF. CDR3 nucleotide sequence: TGCGCCAGCAGCCATGGGGGAACAGACGAGCAGTACTTC.

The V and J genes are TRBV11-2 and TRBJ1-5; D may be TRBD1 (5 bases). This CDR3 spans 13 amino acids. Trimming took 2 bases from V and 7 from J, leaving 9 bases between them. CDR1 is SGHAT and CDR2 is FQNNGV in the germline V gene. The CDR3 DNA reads TGTGCCAGCAGCTTAATAGGGGACCAGCCCCAGCATTTT. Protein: CASSLIGDQPQHF.

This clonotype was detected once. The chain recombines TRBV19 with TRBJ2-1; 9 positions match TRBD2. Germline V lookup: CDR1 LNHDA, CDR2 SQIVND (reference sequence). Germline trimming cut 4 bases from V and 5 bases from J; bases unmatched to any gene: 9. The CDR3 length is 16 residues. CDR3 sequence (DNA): TGTGCCAGTAGTACCACCGGGACTAGCTTTAACAATGAGCAGTTCTTC. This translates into CASSTTGTSFNNEQFF.

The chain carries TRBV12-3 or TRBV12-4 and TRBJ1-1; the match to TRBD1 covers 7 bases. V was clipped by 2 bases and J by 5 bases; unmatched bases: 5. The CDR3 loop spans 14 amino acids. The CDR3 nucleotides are TGTGCCAGCAGTTTATATCAGGGGGAAACTGAAGCTTTCTTT. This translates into CASSLYQGETEAFF.

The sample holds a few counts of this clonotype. CDR3 nucleotide sequence: TGTGCCAGCAGTGCCCGGAGCTCTGGGGCCAACGTCCTGACTTTC. Encoded protein: CASSARSSGANVLTF. The chain uses TRBV6-4 and TRBJ2-6; no definite D call. Between the trimmed V and J ends, which lost 4 bases and 0 bases, there was a span of 7 bases. The CDR3 runs to 15 residues. Germline values: CDR1 MRHNA, CDR2 SNTAGT.

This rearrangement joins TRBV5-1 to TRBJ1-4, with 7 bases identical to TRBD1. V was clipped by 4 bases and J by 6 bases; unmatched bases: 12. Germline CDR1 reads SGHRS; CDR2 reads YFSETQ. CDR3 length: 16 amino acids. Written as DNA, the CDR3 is TGCGCCAGCAGCGGCCAAGTAGCAGGGGGGGATGAAAAACTGTTTTTT. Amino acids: CASSGQVAGGDEKLFF.

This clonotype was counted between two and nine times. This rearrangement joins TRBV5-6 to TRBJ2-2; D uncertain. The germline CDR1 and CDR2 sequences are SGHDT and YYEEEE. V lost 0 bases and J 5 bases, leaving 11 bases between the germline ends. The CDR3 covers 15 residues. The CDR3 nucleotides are TGTGCCAGCAGCTTGGACCACCTCGGGACCGGGGAGCTGTTTTTT. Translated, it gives CASSLDHLGTGELFF.

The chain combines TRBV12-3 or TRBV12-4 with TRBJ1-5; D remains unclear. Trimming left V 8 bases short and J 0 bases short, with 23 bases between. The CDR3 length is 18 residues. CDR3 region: CASPLGKPLFYSNQPQHF. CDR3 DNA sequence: TGTGCCAGCCCTCTTGGAAAGCCACTATTTTATAGCAATCAGCCCCAGCATTTT.

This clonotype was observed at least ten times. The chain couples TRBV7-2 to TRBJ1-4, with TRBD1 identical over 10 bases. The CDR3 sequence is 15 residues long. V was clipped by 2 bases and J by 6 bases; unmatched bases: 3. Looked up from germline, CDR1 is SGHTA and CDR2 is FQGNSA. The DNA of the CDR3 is TGTGCCAGCAGCTTATCGGGGACAGGGGATGAAAAACTGTTTTTT. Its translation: CASSLSGTGDEKLFF.

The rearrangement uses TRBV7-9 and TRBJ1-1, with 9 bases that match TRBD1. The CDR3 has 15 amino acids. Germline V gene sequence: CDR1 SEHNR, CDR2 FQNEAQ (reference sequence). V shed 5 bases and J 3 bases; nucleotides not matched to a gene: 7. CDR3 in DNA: TGTGCCAGCAGCGAAATTGACAGGGGGGACACTGAAGCTTTCTTT. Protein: CASSEIDRGDTEAFF.

CDR3 coding DNA: TGTGCCAGCACCAAACCAGGACAGCCCGGGAGTGGCTACACCTTC. It specifies CASTKPGQPGSGYTF. V usage is TRBV6-5 and J usage is TRBJ1-2; possible D gene TRBD1, 6 bases. Germline lookup yields CDR1 MNHEY and CDR2 SVGAGI. This CDR3 is built from 15 residues. V was cut by 7 bases and J by 7 bases, with 22 bases left in between.

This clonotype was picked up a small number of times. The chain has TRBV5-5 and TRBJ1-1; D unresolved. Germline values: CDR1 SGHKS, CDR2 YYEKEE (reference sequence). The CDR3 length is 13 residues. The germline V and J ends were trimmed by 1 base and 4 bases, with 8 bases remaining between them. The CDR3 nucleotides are TGTGCCAGCAGCTTGTCCGATGGCACTGAAGCTTTCTTT. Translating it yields CASSLSDGTEAFF.

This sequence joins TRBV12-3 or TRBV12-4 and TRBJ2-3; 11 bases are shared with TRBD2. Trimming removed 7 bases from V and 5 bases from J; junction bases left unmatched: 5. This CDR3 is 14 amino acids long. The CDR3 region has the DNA TGTGCCAGCAATACTAGCGGGAGAGGAGATACGCAGTATTTT. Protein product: CASNTSGRGDTQYF.

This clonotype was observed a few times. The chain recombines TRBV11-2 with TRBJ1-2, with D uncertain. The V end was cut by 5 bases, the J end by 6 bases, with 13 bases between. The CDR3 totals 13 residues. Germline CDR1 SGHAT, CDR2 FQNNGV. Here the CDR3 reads CASSKGVRDGYTF. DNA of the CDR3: TGTGCCAGCAGCAAAGGAGTGAGGGATGGCTACACCTTC.

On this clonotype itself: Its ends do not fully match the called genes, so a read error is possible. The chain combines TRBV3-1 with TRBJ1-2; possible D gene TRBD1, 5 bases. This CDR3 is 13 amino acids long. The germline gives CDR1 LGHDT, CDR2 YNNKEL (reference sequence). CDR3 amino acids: CASSQGAGSGYTF. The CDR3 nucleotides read TGTGCCAGCAGTCAAGGGGCCGGGAGCGGCTACACCTTC.